This TCR beta chain was retrieved from a study of T-cell memory formation after mild COVID-19. Overall study findings and caveats: A second wave expanding day 15 to 37 was CD4+-biased; contracting clones were balanced.

Concerning this clonotype: Antigen specificity is unknown.

TCRdb recomputed calls from the 5' RACE reads with MiXCR, one row per CDR3 protein. The data show 100,000 to 150,000 distinct CDR3 sequences, with about 6% seen just once and about 2.2% held by the top ten. This CDR3 contains 13 residues. The chain couples TRBV21-1 to TRBJ2-3; TRBD2, as called in the table, went unchecked against the DNA. TRBV21-1 is classified as a pseudogene. Sequenced input: PBMCs or a T cell subset sorted from them (not recorded which). The source of this sequence is an adult woman who had mild COVID-19 (a few samples of this study predate the infection). Cell type and time point are not known. The CDR3 region is CASSKVTSDTQYF. The DNA of the CDR3 is TGTGCCAGCAGCAAAGTAACCTCCGATACGCAGTATTTT.